This TCR beta chain originates from a study of blood T cells in healthy people across ages (dated by TCRdb to between 2014 and 2016). The study in broad terms: In model experiments, template switching captured roughly one uniquely barcoded TCR beta cDNA molecule for every two T cells. To track age-related changes in TCR beta repertoire diversity, the study relied on deep sequencing normalized with unique cDNA molecular identifiers. The donors were split into four age groups: young (average around 15 years), middle-aged (around 37), aged (over 55) and long-lived (roughly 86). To avoid experimental bias, donors of different ages were spread randomly across the sequencing lanes. Using the same blood draw, the study looked at two additional independent replicas of 1 million unique cDNA reads for two donors, one aged 18 to 30 and the other aged 80 or older.

What the study reported, not specific to this receptor: Estimates of total diversity based on one million sequenced T cells were regarded as lower bounds and as underestimates. The long-lived group showed more naive CD4+ T cells, fewer expanded clones and increased TCR diversity than the aged group, suggesting age selection. Observed TCR beta diversity per million T cells fell roughly linearly with age, and a significant reduction was already apparent by age around 40. Donor CMV infection status was unknown, potentially confounding age-related changes in expanded clonotypes. Observed TCR beta diversity correlated strongly with the percentage of naive T cells measured by flow cytometry. Conclusive comparison of naive and antigen-experienced compartments was prevented by the profiling of bulk unsorted PBMCs.

Libraries came from 5' RACE. Sequencing relied on an Illumina HiSeq 2500. The second PCR ran for roughly 7 to 11 cycles and used a J-beta primer mix along with a sample-barcoded 5' primer. Each TCR beta cDNA molecule received a unique molecular identifier from a template-switch 5' adaptor carrying 12 random nucleotides. Each sample yielded at least 2.5 million CDR3-containing paired-end reads. All of the RNA was converted into first-strand cDNA using the Mint cDNA synthesis kit, with a TRBC-specific oligonucleotide serving as the primer. Following uracil-DNA glycosylase treatment, all cDNA underwent a first 18-cycle PCR with the universal primers M1SS and BC2_uni_R. As for the authors' bioinformatics: For normalization, 1 million high-quality reads were randomly selected from each sample, with every read carrying a distinct molecular identifier. Instead of being binned into consensus sequences, reads with shared molecular identifiers were discarded. MiTCR, set to a Q25 quality threshold and the strictest error-elimination algorithm, was used for CDR3 identification, clonotype clustering and error correction. A nonparametric unseen species model with Euler transformation was used to estimate a lower bound on total TCR beta diversity. TCRdb took the public reads, trimmed them with fastp at Q25, ran MiXCR for clone calling and kept in-frame beta chains. Every CDR3 protein is listed once, alongside the most common genes and DNA of its rows. TCRdb assigned the V and J calls; the authors' analysis was not used. The sample includes some 700,000 distinct CDR3 sequences, with about 24% observed a single time. The ten largest clones represent around a fifth of the sample.

Many counts were recorded for this clonotype. Its antigen remains unidentified. No much larger clonotype is one base removed from it; base qualities were not supplied. V loses 1 base of germline sequence and J loses 2 bases, and the interval between the two ends is 8 bases. Based on the germline V gene, the CDR1 and CDR2 sequences are SGHTA and FQGNSA. The cysteine opens and the phenylalanine closes a CDR3 of 14 amino acids. Of all the DNA, just the CDR3 is kept, 42 bases in frame from base 1. Systemically healthy Caucasian individuals from Russia, approximately 39 in total and aged roughly 6 to 90 years, were included as donors. Each donor gave roughly 9.5 milliliters of peripheral blood, collected into EDTA-treated Vacutainer tubes. Ficoll-Paque density-gradient centrifugation was used to isolate PBMCs, with at least 6.5 million obtained per sample. Trizol reagent was used to extract total RNA from PBMCs, with at least 5.5 micrograms per sample. For every donor, an aliquot of PBMCs went through flow cytometry to measure the percentages of naive CD45RAhigh/CD27high T cells.

The receptor was isolated from a man in his 70s in good health. The chain is encoded by TRBV7-2 joined to TRBJ1-1; the D gene cannot be resolved reliably. Sequencing was done on a sample of blood. The nucleotides read TGTGCCAGCAGCTTAGATATCACCAACACTGAAGCTTTCTTT. Its coded protein is CASSLDITNTEAFF.